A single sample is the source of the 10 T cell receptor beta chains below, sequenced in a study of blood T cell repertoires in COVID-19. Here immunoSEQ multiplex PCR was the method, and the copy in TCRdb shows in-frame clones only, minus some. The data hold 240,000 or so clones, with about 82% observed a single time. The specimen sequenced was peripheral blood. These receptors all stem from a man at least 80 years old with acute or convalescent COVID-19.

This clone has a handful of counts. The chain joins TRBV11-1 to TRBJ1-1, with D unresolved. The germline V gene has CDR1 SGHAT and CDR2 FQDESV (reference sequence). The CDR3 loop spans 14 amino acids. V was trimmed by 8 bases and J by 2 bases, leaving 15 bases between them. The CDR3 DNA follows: TGTGCCAGCGGTAATAGAGTCCTTAACACTGAAGCTTTCTTT. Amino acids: CASGNRVLNTEAFF.

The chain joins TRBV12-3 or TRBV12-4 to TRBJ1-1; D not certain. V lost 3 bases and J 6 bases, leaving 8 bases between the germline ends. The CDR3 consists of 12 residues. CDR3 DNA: TGTGCCAGCAGTTTCGCCGTAGCTGAAGCTTTCTTT. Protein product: CASSFAVAEAFF.

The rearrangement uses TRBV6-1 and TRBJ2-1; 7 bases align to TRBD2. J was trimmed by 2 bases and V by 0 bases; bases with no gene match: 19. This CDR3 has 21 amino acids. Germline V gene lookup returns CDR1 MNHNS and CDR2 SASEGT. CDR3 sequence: CASSEAISPVTSAIAYNEQFF. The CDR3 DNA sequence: TGTGCCAGCAGTGAAGCGATTAGTCCGGTTACTAGCGCGATAGCCTACAATGAGCAGTTCTTC.

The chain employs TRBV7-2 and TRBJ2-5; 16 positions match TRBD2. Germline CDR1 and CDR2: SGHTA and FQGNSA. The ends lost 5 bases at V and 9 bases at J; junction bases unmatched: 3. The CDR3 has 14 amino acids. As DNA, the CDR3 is TGTGCCAGCAGCGAGGGACTAGCGGGGGGGCCCCAGTACTTC. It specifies CASSEGLAGGPQYF.

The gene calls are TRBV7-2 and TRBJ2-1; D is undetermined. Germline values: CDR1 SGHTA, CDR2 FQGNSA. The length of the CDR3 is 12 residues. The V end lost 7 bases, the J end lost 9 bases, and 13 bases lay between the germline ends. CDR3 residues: CASNLANIEQFF. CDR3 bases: TGTGCCAGCAACCTCGCGAATATTGAGCAGTTCTTC.

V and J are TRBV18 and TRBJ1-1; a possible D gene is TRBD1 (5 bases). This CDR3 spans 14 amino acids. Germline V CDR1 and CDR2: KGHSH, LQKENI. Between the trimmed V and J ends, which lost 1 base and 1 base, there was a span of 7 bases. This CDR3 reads CASSPLTANTEAFF. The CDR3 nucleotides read TGTGCCAGCTCACCACTGACAGCGAACACTGAAGCTTTCTTT.

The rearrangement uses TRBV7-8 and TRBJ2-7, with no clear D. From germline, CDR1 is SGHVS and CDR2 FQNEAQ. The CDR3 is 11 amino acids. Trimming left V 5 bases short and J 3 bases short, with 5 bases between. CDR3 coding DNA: TGTGCCAGCAGCCCAGACTACGAGCAGTACTTC. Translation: CASSPDYEQYF.

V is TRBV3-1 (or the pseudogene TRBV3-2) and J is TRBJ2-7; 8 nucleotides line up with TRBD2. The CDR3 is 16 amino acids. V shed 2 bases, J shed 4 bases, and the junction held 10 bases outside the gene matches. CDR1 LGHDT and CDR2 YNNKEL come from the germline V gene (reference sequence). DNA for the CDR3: TGTGCCAGCAGCCAAAGTTTTGCGGGGGGATGGTACGAGCAGTACTTC. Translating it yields CASSQSFAGGWYEQYF.

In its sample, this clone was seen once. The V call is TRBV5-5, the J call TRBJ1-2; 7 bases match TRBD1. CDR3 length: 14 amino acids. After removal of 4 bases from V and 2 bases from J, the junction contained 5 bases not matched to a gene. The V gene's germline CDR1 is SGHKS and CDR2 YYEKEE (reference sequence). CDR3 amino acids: CASSGTAANYGYTF. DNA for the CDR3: TGTGCCAGCAGCGGGACAGCGGCCAACTATGGCTACACCTTC.

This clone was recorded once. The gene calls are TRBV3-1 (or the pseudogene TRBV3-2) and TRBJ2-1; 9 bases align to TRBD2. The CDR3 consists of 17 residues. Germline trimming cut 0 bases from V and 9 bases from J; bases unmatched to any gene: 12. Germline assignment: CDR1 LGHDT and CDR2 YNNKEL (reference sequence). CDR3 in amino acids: CASSQEGLAGSQGEQFF. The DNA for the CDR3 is TGTGCCAGCAGCCAAGAAGGGCTAGCGGGATCTCAGGGTGAGCAGTTCTTC.